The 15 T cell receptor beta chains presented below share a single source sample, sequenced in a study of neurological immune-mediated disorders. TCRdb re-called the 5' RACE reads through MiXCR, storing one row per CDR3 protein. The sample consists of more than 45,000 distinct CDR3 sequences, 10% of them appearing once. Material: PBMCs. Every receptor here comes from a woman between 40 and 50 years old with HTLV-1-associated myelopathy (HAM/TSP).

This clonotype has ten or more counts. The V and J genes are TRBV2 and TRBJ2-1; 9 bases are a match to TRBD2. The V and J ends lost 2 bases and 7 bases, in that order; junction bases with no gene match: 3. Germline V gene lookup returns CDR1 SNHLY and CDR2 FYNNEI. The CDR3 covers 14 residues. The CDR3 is CASSELAGRNEQFF. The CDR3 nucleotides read TGTGCCAGCAGTGAACTAGCGGGGCGGAATGAGCAGTTCTTC. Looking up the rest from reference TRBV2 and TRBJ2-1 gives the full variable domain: EPEVTQTPSHQVTQMGQEVILRCVPISNHLYFYWYRQILGQKVEFLVSFYNNEISEKSEIFDDQFSVERPDGSNFTLKIRSTKLEDSAMYFCASSELAGRNEQFFGPGTRLTVL.

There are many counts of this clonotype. DNA of the CDR3: TGTGCCAGCAGCTTTTCAGGGCCAAGGGCGGTAGGCTATGGCTACACCTTC. This codes for CASSFSGPRAVGYGYTF. J is TRBJ1-2 and V is TRBV5-6; a possible D gene is TRBD1 (5 bases). In germline, CDR1 is SGHDT, CDR2 YYEEEE. The CDR3 consists of 17 residues. Trimming took 2 bases from V and 4 from J, leaving 21 bases between them.

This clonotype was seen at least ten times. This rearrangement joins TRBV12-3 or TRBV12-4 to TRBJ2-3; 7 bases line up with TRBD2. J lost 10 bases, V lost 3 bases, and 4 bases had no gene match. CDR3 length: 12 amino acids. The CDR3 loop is CASSFDRGAQYF. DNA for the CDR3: TGTGCCAGCAGTTTTGATCGGGGGGCGCAGTATTTT.

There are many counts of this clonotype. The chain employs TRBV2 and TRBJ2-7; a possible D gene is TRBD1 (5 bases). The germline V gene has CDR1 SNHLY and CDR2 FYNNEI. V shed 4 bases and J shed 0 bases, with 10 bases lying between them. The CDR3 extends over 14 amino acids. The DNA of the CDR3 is TGTGCCAGCAGTGTGTCAGGGCTCTCCTACGAGCAGTACTTC. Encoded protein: CASSVSGLSYEQYF.

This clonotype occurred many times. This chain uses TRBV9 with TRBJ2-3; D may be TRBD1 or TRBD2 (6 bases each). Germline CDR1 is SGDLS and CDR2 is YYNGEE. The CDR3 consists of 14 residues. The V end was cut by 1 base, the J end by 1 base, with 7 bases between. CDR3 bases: TGTGCCAGCAGCGTACGGGGGCGCACAGATACGCAGTATTTT. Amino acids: CASSVRGRTDTQYF. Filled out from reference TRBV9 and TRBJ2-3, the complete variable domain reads DSGVTQTPKHLITATGQRVTLRCSPRSGDLSVYWYQQSLDQGLQFLIQYYNGEERAKGNILERFSAQQFPDLHSELNLSSLELGDSALYFCASSVRGRTDTQYFGPGTRLTVL.

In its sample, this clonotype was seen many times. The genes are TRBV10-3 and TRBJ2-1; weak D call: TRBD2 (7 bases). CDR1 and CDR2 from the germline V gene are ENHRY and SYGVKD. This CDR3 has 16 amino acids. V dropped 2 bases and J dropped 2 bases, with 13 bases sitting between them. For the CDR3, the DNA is TGTGCCATCAGTGAGCCCCGGGGGGCCACCTACAATGAGCAGTTCTTC. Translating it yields CAISEPRGATYNEQFF.

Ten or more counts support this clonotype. The CDR3 region has the DNA TGCGCCAGCAGCCAAAGGCCTACTTATAATTCACCCCTCCACTTT. This codes for CASSQRPTYNSPLHF. V and J are TRBV4-3 and TRBJ1-6; D unresolved. CDR1 and CDR2 (germline): LGHNA, YSLEER. This CDR3 region has 15 residues. Trimming shortened V by 2 bases and J by 4 bases, and 9 bases separated the two germline ends.

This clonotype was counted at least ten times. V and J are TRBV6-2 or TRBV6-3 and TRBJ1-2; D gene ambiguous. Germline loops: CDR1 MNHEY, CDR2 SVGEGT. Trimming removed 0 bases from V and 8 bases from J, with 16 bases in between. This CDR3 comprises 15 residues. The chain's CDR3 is CASSYSSQAYGGYTF. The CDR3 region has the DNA TGTGCCAGCAGTTACTCGAGTCAGGCTTATGGCGGCTACACCTTC.

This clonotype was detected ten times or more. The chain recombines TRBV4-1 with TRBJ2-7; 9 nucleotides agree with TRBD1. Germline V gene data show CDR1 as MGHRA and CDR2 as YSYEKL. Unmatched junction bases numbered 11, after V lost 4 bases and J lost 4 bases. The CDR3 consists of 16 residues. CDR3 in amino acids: CASSRPDRGRSYEQYF. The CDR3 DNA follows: TGCGCCAGCAGCCGACCCGACAGGGGGAGATCTTACGAGCAGTACTTC.

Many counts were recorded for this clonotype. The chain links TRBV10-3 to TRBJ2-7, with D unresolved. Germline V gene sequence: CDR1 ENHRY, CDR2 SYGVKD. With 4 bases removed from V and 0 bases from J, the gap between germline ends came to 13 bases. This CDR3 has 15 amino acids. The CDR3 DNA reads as TGTGCCATCAGTGCCTCGGCAGCCTACTCCTACGAGCAGTACTTC. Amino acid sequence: CAISASAAYSYEQYF.

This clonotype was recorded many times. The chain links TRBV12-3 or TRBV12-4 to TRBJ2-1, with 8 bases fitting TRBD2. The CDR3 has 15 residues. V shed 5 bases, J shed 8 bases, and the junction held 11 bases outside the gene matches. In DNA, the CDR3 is TGTGCCAGCAGTCCCCGTAGCGCGGGAGGTGATGAGCAGTTCTTC. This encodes CASSPRSAGGDEQFF.

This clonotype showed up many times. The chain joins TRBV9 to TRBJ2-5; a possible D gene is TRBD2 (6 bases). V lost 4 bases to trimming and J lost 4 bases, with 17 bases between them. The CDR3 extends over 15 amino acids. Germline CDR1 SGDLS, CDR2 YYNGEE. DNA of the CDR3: TGTGCCAGCAGCTCCGGGAGAAGACACCTAGAGACCCAGTACTTC. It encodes CASSSGRRHLETQYF. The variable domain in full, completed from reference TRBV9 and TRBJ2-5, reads DSGVTQTPKHLITATGQRVTLRCSPRSGDLSVYWYQQSLDQGLQFLIQYYNGEERAKGNILERFSAQQFPDLHSELNLSSLELGDSALYFCASSSGRRHLETQYFGPGTRLLVL.

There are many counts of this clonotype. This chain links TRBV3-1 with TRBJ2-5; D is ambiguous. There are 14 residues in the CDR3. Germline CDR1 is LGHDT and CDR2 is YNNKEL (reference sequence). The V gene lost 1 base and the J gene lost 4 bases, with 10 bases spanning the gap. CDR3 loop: CASSQVGRSETQYF. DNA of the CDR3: TGTGCCAGCAGCCAAGTTGGAAGGTCAGAGACCCAGTACTTC.

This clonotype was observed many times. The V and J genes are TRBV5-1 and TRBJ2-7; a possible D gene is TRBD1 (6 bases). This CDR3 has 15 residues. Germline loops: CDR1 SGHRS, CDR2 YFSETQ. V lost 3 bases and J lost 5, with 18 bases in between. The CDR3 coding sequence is TGCGCCAGCAGCTGGGACCCAGGGGTTAGCGACGAGCAGTACTTC. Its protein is CASSWDPGVSDEQYF. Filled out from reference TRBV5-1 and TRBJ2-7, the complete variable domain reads KAGVTQTPRYLIKTRGQQVTLSCSPISGHRSVSWYQQTPGQGLQFLFEYFSETQRNKGNFPGRFSGRQFSNSRSEMNVSTLELGDSALYLCASSWDPGVSDEQYFGPGTRLTVT.

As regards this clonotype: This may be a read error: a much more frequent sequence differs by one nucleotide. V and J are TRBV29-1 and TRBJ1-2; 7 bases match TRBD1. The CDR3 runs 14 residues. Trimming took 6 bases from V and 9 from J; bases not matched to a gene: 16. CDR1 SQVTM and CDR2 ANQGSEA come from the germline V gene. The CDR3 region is CSVPCRGTASRYTF. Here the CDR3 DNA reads TGCAGCGTCCCGTGCCGGGGGACAGCCTCGCGCTACACCTTC.